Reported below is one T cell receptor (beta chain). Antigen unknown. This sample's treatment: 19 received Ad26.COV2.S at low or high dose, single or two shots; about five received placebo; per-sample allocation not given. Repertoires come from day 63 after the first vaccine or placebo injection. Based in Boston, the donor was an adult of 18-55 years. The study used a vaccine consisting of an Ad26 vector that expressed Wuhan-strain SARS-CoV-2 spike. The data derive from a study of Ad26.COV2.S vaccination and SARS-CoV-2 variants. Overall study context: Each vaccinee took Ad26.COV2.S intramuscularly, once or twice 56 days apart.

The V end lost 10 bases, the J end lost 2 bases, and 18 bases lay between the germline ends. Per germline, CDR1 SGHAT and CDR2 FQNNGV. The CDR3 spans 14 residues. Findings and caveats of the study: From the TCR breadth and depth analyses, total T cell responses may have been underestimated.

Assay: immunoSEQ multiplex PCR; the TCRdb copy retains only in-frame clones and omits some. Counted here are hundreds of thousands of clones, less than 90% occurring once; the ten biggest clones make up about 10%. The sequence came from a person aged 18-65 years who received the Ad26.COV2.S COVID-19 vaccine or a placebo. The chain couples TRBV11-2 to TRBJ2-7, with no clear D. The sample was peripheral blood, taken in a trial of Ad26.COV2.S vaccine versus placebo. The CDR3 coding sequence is TGTGCCACTTCAGAACCTTTCCAGCCCTACGAGCAGTACTTC. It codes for CATSEPFQPYEQYF.